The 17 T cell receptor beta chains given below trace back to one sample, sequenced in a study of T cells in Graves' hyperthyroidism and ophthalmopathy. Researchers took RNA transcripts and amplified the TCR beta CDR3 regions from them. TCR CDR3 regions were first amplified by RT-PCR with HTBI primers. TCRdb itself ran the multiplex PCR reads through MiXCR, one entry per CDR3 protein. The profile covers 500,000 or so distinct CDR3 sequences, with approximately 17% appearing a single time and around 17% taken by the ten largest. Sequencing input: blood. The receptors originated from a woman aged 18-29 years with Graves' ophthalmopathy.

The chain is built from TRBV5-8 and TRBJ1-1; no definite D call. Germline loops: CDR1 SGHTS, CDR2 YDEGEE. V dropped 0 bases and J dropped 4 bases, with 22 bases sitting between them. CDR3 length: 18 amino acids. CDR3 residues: CASSLVVSVPPSFTEAFF. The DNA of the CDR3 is TGTGCCAGCAGCTTGGTGGTGTCAGTACCCCCCAGTTTCACTGAAGCTTTCTTT.

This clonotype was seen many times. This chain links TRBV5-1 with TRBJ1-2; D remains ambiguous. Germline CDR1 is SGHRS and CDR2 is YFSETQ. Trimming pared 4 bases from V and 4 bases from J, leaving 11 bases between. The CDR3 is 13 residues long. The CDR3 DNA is TGCGCCAGCAGCCCGGACGGAATCTATGGCTACACCTTC. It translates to CASSPDGIYGYTF.

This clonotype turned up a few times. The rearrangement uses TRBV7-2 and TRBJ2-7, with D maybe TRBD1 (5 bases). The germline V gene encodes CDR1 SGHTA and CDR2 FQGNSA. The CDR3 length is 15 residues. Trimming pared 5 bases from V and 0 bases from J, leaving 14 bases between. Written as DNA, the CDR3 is TGTGCCAGCAGCCTCGACAGAGAGAACTCCTACGAGCAGTACTTC. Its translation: CASSLDRENSYEQYF.

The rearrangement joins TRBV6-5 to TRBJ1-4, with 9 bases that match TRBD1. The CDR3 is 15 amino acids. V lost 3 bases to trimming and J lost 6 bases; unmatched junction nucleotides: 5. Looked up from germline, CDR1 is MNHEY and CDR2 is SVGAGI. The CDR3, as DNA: TGTGCCAGCAGTTATAACAGGGGGCGCGATGAAAAACTGTTTTTT. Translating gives CASSYNRGRDEKLFF.

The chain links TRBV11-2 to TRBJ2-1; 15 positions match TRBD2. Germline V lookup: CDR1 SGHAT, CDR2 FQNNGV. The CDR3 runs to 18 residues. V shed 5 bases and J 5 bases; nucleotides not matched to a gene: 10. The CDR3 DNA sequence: TGTGCCAGCAGCCCTCAATGGACTAGCGGGGGGGAAGACAATGAGCAGTTCTTC. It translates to CASSPQWTSGGEDNEQFF.

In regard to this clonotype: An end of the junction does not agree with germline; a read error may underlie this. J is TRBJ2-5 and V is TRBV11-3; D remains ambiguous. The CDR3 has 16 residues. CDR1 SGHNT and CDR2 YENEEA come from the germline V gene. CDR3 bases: TGTGCCAGCAGCGTAGAGGTCGGTCTCAGGCCTGGAACCCAGTACTTC. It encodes CASSVEVGLRPGTQYF.

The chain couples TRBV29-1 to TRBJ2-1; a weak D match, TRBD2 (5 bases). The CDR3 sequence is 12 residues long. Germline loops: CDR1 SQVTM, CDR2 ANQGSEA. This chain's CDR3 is CRAGLDYNEQFF. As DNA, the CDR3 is TGCCGCGCCGGACTGGACTACAATGAGCAGTTCTTC.

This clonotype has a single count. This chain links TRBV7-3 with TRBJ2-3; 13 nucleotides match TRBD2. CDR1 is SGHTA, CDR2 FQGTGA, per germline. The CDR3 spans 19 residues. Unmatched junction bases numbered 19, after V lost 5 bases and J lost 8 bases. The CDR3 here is CASSPLGGGLAGAFVTQYF. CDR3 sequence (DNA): TGTGCCAGCAGCCCCCTCGGGGGTGGACTAGCGGGGGCCTTTGTTACGCAGTATTTT.

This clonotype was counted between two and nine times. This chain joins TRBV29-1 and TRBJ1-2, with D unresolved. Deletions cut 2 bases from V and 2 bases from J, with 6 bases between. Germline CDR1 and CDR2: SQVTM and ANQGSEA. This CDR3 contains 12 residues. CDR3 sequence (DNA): TGCAGCGTTGAAAAGCAGAACTATGGCTACACCTTC. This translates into CSVEKQNYGYTF. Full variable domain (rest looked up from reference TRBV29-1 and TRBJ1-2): SAVISQKPSRDICQRGTSLTIQCQVDSQVTMMFWYRQQPGQSLTLIATANQGSEATYESGFVIDKFPISRPNLTFSTLTVSNMSPEDSSIYLCSVEKQNYGYTFGSGTRLTVV.

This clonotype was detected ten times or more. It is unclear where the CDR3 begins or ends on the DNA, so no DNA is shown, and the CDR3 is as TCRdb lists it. The CDR3: CASSILGQGFSVNYEQYF. The rearrangement uses TRBV6-1 and TRBJ2-7; the tabulated D call, TRBD1, remains unverified against the DNA. The CDR3 spans 18 residues, counting both ends. Per the germline V gene, CDR1 is MNHNS and CDR2 is SASEGT.

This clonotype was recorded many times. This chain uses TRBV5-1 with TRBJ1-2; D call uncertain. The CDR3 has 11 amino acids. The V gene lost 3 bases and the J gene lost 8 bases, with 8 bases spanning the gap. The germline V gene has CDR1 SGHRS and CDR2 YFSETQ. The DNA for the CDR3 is TGCGCCAGCAGCTCCGCGGGGGGCTACACCTTC. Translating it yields CASSSAGGYTF.

CDR3 coding DNA: TGCGCCAGCAGCCAAGCCTTCGGCGGTCCCTACAATGAGCAGTTCTTC. Translation: CASSQAFGGPYNEQFF. The chain employs TRBV4-3 and TRBJ2-1; D uncertain. In germline, CDR1 is LGHNA, CDR2 YSLEER. Trimming removed 1 base at V and 2 bases at J, with 12 bases between. CDR3 length: 16 residues.

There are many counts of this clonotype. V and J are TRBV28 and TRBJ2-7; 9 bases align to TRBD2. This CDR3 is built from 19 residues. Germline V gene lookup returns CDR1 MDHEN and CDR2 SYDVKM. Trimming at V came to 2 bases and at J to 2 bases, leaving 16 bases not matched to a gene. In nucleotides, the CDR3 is TGTGCCAGCAGTTTAATGGCCGGGGTGGGTAGCGGGAGTACCTACGAGCAGTACTTC. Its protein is CASSLMAGVGSGSTYEQYF.

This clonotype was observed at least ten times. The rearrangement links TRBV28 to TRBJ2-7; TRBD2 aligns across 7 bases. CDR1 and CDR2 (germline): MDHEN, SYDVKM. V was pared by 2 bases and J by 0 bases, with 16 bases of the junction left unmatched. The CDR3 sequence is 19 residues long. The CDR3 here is CASSLLSLAAQDLSYEQYF. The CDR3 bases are TGTGCCAGCAGTTTACTTAGCCTAGCGGCCCAAGACCTCTCCTACGAGCAGTACTTC.

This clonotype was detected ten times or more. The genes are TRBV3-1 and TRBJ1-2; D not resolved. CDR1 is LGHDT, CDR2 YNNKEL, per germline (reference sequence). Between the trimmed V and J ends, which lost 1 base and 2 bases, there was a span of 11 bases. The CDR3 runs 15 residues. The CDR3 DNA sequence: TGTGCCAGCAGCCAAGGTCTGGGCGGAAACTATGGCTACACCTTC. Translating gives CASSQGLGGNYGYTF. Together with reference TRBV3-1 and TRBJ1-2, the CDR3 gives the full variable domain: DTAVSQTPKYLVTQMGNDKSIKCEQNLGHDTMYWYKQDSKKFLKIMFSYNNKELIINETVPNRFSPKSPDKAHLNLHINSLELGDSAVYFCASSQGLGGNYGYTFGSGTRLTVV.

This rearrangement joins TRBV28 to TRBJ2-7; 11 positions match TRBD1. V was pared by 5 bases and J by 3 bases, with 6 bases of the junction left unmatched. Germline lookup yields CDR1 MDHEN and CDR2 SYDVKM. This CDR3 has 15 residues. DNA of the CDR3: TGTGCCAGCAGTGCCACCGGGACAGGGGGCTACGAGCAGTACTTC. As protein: CASSATGTGGYEQYF.

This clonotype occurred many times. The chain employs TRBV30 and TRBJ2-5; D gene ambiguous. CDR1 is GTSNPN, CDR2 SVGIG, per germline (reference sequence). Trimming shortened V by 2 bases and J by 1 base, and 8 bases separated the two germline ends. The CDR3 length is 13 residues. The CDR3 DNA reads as TGTGCCTGGAGTAGGAGTTTCCAAGAGACCCAGTACTTC. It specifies CAWSRSFQETQYF.